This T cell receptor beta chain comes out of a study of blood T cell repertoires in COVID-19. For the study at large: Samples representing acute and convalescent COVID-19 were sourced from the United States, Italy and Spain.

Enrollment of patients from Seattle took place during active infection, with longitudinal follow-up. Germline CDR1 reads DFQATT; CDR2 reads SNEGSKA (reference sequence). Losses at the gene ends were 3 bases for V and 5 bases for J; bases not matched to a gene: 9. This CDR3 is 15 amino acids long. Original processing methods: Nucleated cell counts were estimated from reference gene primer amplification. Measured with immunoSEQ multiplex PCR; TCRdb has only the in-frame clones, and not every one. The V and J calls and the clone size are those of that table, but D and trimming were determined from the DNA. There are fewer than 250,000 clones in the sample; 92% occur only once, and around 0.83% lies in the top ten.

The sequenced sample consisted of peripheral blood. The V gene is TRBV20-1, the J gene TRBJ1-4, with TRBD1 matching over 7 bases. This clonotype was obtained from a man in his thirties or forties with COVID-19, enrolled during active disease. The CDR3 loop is CSASPRTGPNEKLFF. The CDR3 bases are TGCAGTGCTAGTCCAAGGACAGGACCAAATGAAAAACTGTTTTTT.